Shown below are 6 T cell receptor beta chains from a single sample sequenced in a study of PD-L1 blockade in urothelial cancer. Here immunoSEQ multiplex PCR was the method, and the copy in TCRdb shows in-frame clones only, minus some. The sample has some 45,000 clones; about nine tenths are singletons. The starting material was PBMCs, obtained around atezolizumab (anti-PD-L1) treatment. The source of these receptors is an elderly man with urothelial cancer.

The chain joins TRBV10-3 to TRBJ1-3; 12 bases align to TRBD1. Trimming removed 7 bases from V and 1 base from J; junction bases left unmatched: 5. CDR3 length: 16 residues. CDR1 and CDR2 (germline): ENHRY, SYGVKD. CDR3: CAITPGQGASGNTIYF. DNA of the CDR3: TGTGCCATCACACCGGGACAGGGGGCGTCTGGAAACACCATATATTTT.

V is TRBV10-3 and J is TRBJ2-3, with D possibly being TRBD1 (6 bases). Germline V CDR1 and CDR2: ENHRY, SYGVKD. CDR3 size: 15 residues. V was pared by 5 bases and J by 0 bases, with 12 bases between. The CDR3 bases are TGTGCCATCAGTCTCGGGACAACCAGCACAGATACGCAGTATTTT. Translating it yields CAISLGTTSTDTQYF.

This sequence joins TRBV4-3 and TRBJ2-1, with 8 bases matching TRBD2. Germline V lookup: CDR1 LGHNA, CDR2 YSLEER. The J segment lost 10 bases and the V segment lost 0 bases, leaving 11 bases of the junction unmatched. This CDR3 is 16 amino acids long. The CDR3 region is CASSQDRPGGPGEQFF. In DNA, the CDR3 is TGCGCCAGCAGCCAAGATCGGCCGGGAGGGCCTGGAGAGCAGTTCTTC.

CDR3 nucleotides: TGTGCCAGCAGCTCCCCCGGAACAGGGGATCATACGCAGTATTTT. Translated: CASSSPGTGDHTQYF. The chain couples TRBV25-1 to TRBJ2-3; TRBD1 matches at 7 bases. The germline gives CDR1 MGHDK, CDR2 SYGVNS. The length of the CDR3 is 15 residues. The junction had 13 bases not matched to a gene; V was cut back by 6 bases and J by 7 bases.

The rearrangement uses TRBV19 and TRBJ2-2; D gene ambiguous. Germline V gene lookup returns CDR1 LNHDA and CDR2 SQIVND (reference sequence). Trimming took 6 bases from V and 4 from J, leaving 9 bases between them. The CDR3 covers 13 residues. This CDR3 is CASRARSTGELFF. As DNA, the CDR3 is TGTGCCAGTAGGGCCCGCTCCACCGGGGAGCTGTTTTTT. Drawing the rest from reference TRBV19 and TRBJ2-2, the complete variable domain is DGGITQSPKYLFRKEGQNVTLSCEQNLNHDAMYWYRQDPGQGLRLIYYSQIVNDFQKGDIAEGYSVSREKKESFPLTVTSAQKNPTAFYLCASRARSTGELFFGEGSRLTVL.

This clone was found once. The rearrangement links TRBV30 to TRBJ2-2; 9 nucleotides match TRBD1. The CDR3 totals 17 residues. J gave up 2 bases and V 5 bases, and 12 bases lay outside the gene matches. Germline V CDR1 and CDR2: GTSNPN, SVGIG (reference sequence). CDR3 sequence reads: CAWHSYPGQGNTGELFF. CDR3 coding DNA: TGTGCCTGGCATTCATATCCGGGACAGGGAAACACCGGGGAGCTGTTTTTT.